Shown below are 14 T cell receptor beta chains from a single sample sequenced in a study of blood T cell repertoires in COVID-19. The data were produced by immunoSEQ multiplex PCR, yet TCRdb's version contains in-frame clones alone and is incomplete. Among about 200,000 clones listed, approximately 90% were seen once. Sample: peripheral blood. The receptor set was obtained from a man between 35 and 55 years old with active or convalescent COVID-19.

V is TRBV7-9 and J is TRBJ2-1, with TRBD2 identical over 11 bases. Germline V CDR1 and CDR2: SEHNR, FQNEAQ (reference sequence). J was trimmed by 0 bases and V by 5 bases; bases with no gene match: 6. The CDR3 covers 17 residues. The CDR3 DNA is TGTGCCAGCAGCCTAACTAGCGGGAGTTTCTCCTACAATGAGCAGTTCTTC. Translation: CASSLTSGSFSYNEQFF.

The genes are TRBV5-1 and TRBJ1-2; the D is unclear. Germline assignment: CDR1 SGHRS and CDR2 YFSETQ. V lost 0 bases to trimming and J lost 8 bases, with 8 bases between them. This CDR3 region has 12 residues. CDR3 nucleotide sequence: TGCGCCAGCAGCTTGGAAAGGAGCGGCTACACCTTC. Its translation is CASSLERSGYTF.

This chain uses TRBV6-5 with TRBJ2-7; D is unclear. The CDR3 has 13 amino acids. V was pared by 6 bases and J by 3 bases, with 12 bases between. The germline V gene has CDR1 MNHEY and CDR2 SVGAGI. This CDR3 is CASRVSPNYEQYF. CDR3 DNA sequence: TGTGCCAGCAGGGTTAGTCCGAACTACGAGCAGTACTTC.

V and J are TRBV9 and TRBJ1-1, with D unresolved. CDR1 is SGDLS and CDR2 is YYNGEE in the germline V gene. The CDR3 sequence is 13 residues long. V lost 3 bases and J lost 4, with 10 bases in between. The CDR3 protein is CASSDVSGTEAFF. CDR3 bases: TGTGCCAGCAGCGACGTCTCGGGCACTGAAGCTTTCTTT.

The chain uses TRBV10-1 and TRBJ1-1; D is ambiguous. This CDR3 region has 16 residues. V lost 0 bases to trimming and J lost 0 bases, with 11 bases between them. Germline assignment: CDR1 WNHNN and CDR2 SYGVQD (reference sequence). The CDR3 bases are TGCGCCAGCAGTGAGTCTTTTAACAGTATGAACACTGAAGCTTTCTTT. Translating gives CASSESFNSMNTEAFF.

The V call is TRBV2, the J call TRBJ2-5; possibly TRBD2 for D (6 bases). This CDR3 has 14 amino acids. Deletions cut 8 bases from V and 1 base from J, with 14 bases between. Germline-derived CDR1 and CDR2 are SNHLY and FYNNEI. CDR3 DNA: TGTGCCAGCCCAGGGATCGGGAGCCAAGAGACCCAGTACTTC. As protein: CASPGIGSQETQYF.

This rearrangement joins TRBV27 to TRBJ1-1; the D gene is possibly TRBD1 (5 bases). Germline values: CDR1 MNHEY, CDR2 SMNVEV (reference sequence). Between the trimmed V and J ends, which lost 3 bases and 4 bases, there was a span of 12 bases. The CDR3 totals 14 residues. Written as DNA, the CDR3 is TGTGCCAGCAGTTTCGCAGGGTCGGGCACTGAAGCTTTCTTT. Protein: CASSFAGSGTEAFF.

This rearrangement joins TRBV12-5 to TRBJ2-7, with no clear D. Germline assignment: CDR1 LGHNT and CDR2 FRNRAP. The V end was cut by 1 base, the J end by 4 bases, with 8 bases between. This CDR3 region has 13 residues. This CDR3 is CASGLEWRYEQYF. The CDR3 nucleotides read TGTGCTAGTGGTTTGGAGTGGAGATACGAGCAGTACTTC.

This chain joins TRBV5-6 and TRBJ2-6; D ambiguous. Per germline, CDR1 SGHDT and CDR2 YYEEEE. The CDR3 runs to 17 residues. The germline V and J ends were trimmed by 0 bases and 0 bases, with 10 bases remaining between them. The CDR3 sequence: CASSLATAISGANVLTF. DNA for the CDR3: TGTGCCAGCAGCTTGGCTACAGCCATCTCTGGGGCCAACGTCCTGACTTTC.

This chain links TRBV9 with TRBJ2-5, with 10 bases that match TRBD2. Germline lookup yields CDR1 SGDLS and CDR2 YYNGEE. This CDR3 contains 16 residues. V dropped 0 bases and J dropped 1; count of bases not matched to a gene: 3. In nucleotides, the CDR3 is TGTGCCAGCAGCGTAGAACTAGCGGGGAGCCAAGAGACCCAGTACTTC. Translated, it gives CASSVELAGSQETQYF.

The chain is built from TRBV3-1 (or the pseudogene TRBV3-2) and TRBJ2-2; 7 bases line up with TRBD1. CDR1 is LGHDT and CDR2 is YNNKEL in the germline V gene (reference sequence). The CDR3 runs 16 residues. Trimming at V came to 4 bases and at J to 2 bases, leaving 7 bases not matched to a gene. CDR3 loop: CASSPQTGTNTGELFF. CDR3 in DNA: TGTGCCAGCAGCCCGCAGACAGGGACCAACACCGGGGAGCTGTTTTTT.

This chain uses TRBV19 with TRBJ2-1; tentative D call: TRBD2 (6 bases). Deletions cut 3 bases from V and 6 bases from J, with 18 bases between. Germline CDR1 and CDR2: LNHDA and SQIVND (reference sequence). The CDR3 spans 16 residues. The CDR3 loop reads CASSISGTARANEQFF. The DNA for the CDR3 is TGTGCCAGTAGTATCTCTGGGACTGCTCGGGCCAATGAGCAGTTCTTC.

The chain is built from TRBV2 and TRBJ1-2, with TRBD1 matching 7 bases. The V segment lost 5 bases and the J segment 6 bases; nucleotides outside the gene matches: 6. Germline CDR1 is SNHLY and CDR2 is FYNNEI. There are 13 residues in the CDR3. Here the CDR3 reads CASSQQGINGYTF. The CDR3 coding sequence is TGTGCCAGCAGTCAACAGGGGATTAATGGCTACACCTTC.

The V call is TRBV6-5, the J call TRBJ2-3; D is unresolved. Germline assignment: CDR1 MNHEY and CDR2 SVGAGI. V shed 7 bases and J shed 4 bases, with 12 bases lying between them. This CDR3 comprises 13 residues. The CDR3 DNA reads TGTGCCAGCAACAACTGGGCAGCAGATACGCAGTATTTT. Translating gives CASNNWAADTQYF.